The 21 T cell receptor beta chains below all came from one sample that was sequenced in a study of T-cell memory formation after mild COVID-19. TCRdb called the 5' RACE reads again in MiXCR, with one record for every CDR3 protein. The sample has under 450,000 distinct CDR3 sequences, around an eighth seen once. The specimen was PBMCs or a T cell subset sorted from them (not recorded which). The receptors originated from a man aged 18 to 35 who had mild COVID-19 (a few samples of this study predate the infection). Cell type and time point are not known.

The V and J genes are TRBV7-2 and TRBJ1-2, with 7 bases aligning to TRBD1. In germline, CDR1 is SGHTA, CDR2 FQGNSA. This CDR3 has 13 amino acids. V was pared by 6 bases and J by 6 bases, with 7 bases of the junction left unmatched. CDR3 residues: CASRILGTDGYTF. CDR3 DNA sequence: TGTGCCAGCAGGATCCTCGGGACAGATGGCTACACCTTC.

As for this clonotype: A clone one base away is much larger, so this may be a read error. This chain connects TRBV7-3 to TRBJ2-6; D not resolved. Trimming removed 3 bases at V and 2 bases at J, with 5 bases between. The CDR3 runs to 14 residues. CDR1 SGHTA and CDR2 FQGTGA come from the germline V gene. The CDR3 region is CASSFRPGANVLTF. The CDR3, as DNA: TGTGCCAGCAGCTTCCGGCCTGGGGCCAACGTCCTGACTTTC.

This clonotype has a handful of counts. The gene calls are TRBV7-8 and TRBJ1-3; 8 bases are shared with TRBD1. CDR1 and CDR2 from the germline V gene are SGHVS and FQNEAQ. Unmatched junction bases numbered 11, after V lost 5 bases and J lost 5 bases. CDR3 length equals 16 residues. CDR3 DNA: TGTGCCAGCAGCCCAACGAGGACAGGGTCTAGAAACACCATATATTTT. This codes for CASSPTRTGSRNTIYF. Complete variable domain (other parts from reference TRBV7-8 and TRBJ1-3): GAGVSQSPRYKVAKRGQDVALRCDPISGHVSLFWYQQALGQGPEFLTYFQNEAQLDKSGLPSDRFFAERPEGSVSTLKIQRTQQEDSAVYLCASSPTRTGSRNTIYFGEGSWLTVV.

This clonotype was seen more than once but under ten times. For the CDR3, the DNA is TGTGCCAGCAGCCGGGACGGGGGGCGCAGCAATGGCTACACCTTC. Its protein product is CASSRDGGRSNGYTF. This sequence joins TRBV5-5 and TRBJ1-2; possible D gene TRBD1, 6 bases. CDR1 is SGHKS and CDR2 is YYEKEE in the germline V gene (reference sequence). The CDR3 loop spans 15 amino acids. Trimming removed 4 bases from V and 6 bases from J, with 19 bases in between.

This clonotype appeared a few times. This rearrangement joins TRBV7-2 to TRBJ1-2; possible D gene TRBD1, 5 bases. CDR1 and CDR2 (germline): SGHTA, FQGNSA. The CDR3 consists of 14 residues. Trimming left V 3 bases short and J 2 bases short, with 10 bases between. CDR3 residues: CASSFPRGNYGYTF. Written as DNA, the CDR3 is TGTGCCAGCAGCTTTCCACGGGGGAACTATGGCTACACCTTC.

V is TRBV6-2 or TRBV6-3 and J is TRBJ1-1; D unclear. Germline CDR1 reads MNHEY; CDR2 reads SVGEGT. Trimming removed 4 bases from V and 10 bases from J, with 10 bases in between. This CDR3 spans 11 amino acids. CDR3 sequence reads: CASSFGLGAFF. The CDR3 DNA follows: TGTGCCAGCAGTTTTGGGTTGGGAGCTTTCTTT.

This clonotype has more than one count but fewer than ten. For the CDR3, the DNA is TGCGCCAGCAGCTGGGGGACTGTTAATGAAGCTTTCTTT. Residues: CASSWGTVNEAFF. The V call is TRBV5-1, the J call TRBJ1-1; TRBD1 is a possible D gene (5 bases). V was trimmed by 3 bases and J by 7 bases, leaving 13 bases between them. Germline V gives CDR1 SGHRS, CDR2 YFSETQ. The CDR3 consists of 13 residues.

This clonotype has a handful of counts. The V and J genes are TRBV28 and TRBJ1-2; D is undetermined. The CDR3 contains 13 residues. Trimming shortened V by 5 bases and J by 2 bases, and 9 bases separated the two germline ends. The germline CDR1 and CDR2 sequences are MDHEN and SYDVKM. Here the CDR3 DNA reads TGTGCCAGCAGTAAGCCTCAAAACTATGGCTACACCTTC. As protein: CASSKPQNYGYTF.

The V and J genes are TRBV7-2 and TRBJ2-1; 9 bases agree with TRBD2. This CDR3 spans 15 amino acids. Looked up from germline, CDR1 is SGHTA and CDR2 is FQGNSA. Losses at the gene ends were 3 bases for V and 5 bases for J; bases not matched to a gene: 5. The CDR3 sequence: CASSFRGGADNEQFF. CDR3 coding DNA: TGTGCCAGCAGCTTCCGCGGGGGGGCGGACAATGAGCAGTTCTTC.

V gene TRBV12-3 or TRBV12-4 combines with J gene TRBJ1-1; D perhaps matches TRBD1 (6 bases). Trimming cost V 7 bases and J 2 bases, with 17 bases left between them. The CDR3 sequence is 15 residues long. CDR3 DNA: TGTGCCAGCACCCGGCAGGGGTTCGCCAACACTGAAGCTTTCTTT. Translated: CASTRQGFANTEAFF.

This clonotype was detected a few times. V usage is TRBV4-3 and J usage is TRBJ2-7; D is ambiguous. The ends were cut back, 1 base at V and 0 bases at J, with 10 bases in the middle. Germline CDR1 reads LGHNA; CDR2 reads YSLEER. This CDR3 comprises 15 residues. In DNA form, the CDR3 reads TGCGCCAGCAGCCAAGTTGCGGATTTCTCCTACGAGCAGTACTTC. It yields the protein CASSQVADFSYEQYF.

This clonotype was detected ten times or more. V and J are TRBV7-8 and TRBJ2-1; D is unclear. This CDR3 is built from 14 residues. Between the trimmed V and J ends, which lost 4 bases and 0 bases, there was a span of 7 bases. Germline CDR1 and CDR2: SGHVS and FQNEAQ. The CDR3 loop is CASSYRSSYNEQFF. CDR3 DNA sequence: TGTGCCAGCAGCTACCGAAGCTCCTACAATGAGCAGTTCTTC.

This clonotype has a count of ten or more. The chain has TRBV29-1 and TRBJ1-1; D uncertain. Germline V gene sequence: CDR1 SQVTM, CDR2 ANQGSEA. The CDR3 has 11 residues. The ends were cut back, 4 bases at V and 1 base at J, with 4 bases in the middle. The CDR3 loop reads CSVVGNTEAFF. In DNA, the CDR3 is TGCAGCGTTGTAGGGAACACTGAAGCTTTCTTT.

This clonotype was seen a few times. The genes are TRBV6-2 or TRBV6-3 and TRBJ2-6; D may be TRBD2 (5 bases). Germline V gene data show CDR1 as MNHEY and CDR2 as SVGEGT. Trimming shortened V by 2 bases and J by 0 bases, and 8 bases separated the two germline ends. This CDR3 comprises 16 residues. CDR3 bases: TGTGCCAGCAGTTACCGTGGGAGCTCTGGGGCCAACGTCCTGACTTTC. As protein: CASSYRGSSGANVLTF.

There are a few counts of this clonotype. The rearrangement joins TRBV11-2 to TRBJ1-1; D is unclear. The CDR3 loop spans 13 amino acids. The germline V gene has CDR1 SGHAT and CDR2 FQNNGV. Deletions cut 1 base from V and 3 bases from J, with 6 bases between. This CDR3 reads CASSLAEYTEAFF. CDR3 coding DNA: TGTGCCAGCAGCTTAGCAGAGTACACTGAAGCTTTCTTT.

This clonotype occurred a few times. The chain is built from TRBV10-3 and TRBJ1-6; TRBD1 matches 8 bases. CDR1 is ENHRY and CDR2 is SYGVKD in the germline V gene. Germline trimming cut 5 bases from V and 5 bases from J; bases unmatched to any gene: 5. The CDR3 is 15 amino acids. In DNA, the CDR3 is TGTGCCATCAGTAAGACAGGGGCGGATAATTCACCCCTCCACTTT. It codes for CAISKTGADNSPLHF.

In this sample, this clonotype turned up many times. The rearrangement links TRBV6-5 to TRBJ2-1, with D tentatively TRBD1 (6 bases). CDR3 size: 12 residues. The V gene lost 8 bases and the J gene lost 4 bases, with 9 bases spanning the gap. In germline, CDR1 is MNHEY, CDR2 SVGAGI. CDR3 in amino acids: CASRDTYNEQFF. Written as DNA, the CDR3 is TGTGCCAGCCGGGACACGTACAATGAGCAGTTCTTC.

The chain uses TRBV29-1 and TRBJ2-5; D ambiguous. V lost 1 base and J 4 bases, leaving 10 bases between the germline ends. CDR3 length: 13 residues. Germline CDR1 and CDR2: SQVTM and ANQGSEA. The CDR3 is CSVEVQTGETQYF. Written as DNA, the CDR3 is TGCAGCGTTGAAGTTCAGACGGGAGAGACCCAGTACTTC. The full variable domain, its missing parts supplied by reference TRBV29-1 and TRBJ2-5, is SAVISQKPSRDICQRGTSLTIQCQVDSQVTMMFWYRQQPGQSLTLIATANQGSEATYESGFVIDKFPISRPNLTFSTLTVSNMSPEDSSIYLCSVEVQTGETQYFGPGTRLLVL.

This clonotype was seen a few times. The chain combines TRBV5-8 with TRBJ2-2; 7 bases line up with TRBD1. The trim removed 4 bases at V and 7 bases at J, leaving 10 bases unmatched. The CDR3 covers 15 residues. From germline, CDR1 is SGHTS and CDR2 YDEGEE. DNA of the CDR3: TGTGCCAGCAGCCCGACAGGGAAAGGGATCGGGGAGCTGTTTTTT. The encoded protein is CASSPTGKGIGELFF. Supplemented by reference TRBV5-8 and TRBJ2-2, the full variable domain reads EAGVTQSPTHLIKTRGQQATLRCSPISGHTSVYWYQQALGLGLQFLLWYDEGEERNRGNFPPRFSGRQFPNYSSELNVNALELEDSALYLCASSPTGKGIGELFFGEGSRLTVL.

This clonotype was observed a few times. The genes are TRBV20-1 and TRBJ2-3, with 7 bases aligning to TRBD2. Germline V gene data show CDR1 as DFQATT and CDR2 as SNEGSKA (reference sequence). The length of the CDR3 is 18 residues. J was trimmed by 5 bases and V by 2 bases; bases with no gene match: 19. CDR3 sequence reads: CSARTRGEQWTTGDTQYF. CDR3 in DNA: TGCAGTGCTAGAACACGGGGGGAACAGTGGACCACGGGAGATACGCAGTATTTT.

This sequence joins TRBV24-1 and TRBJ1-1; a weak D match, TRBD1 (5 bases). Germline values: CDR1 KGHDR, CDR2 SFDVKD. Trimming removed 5 bases at V and 3 bases at J, with 9 bases between. The CDR3 contains 13 residues. CDR3 amino acids: CATSGGRDTEAFF. The CDR3 coding sequence is TGTGCCACCAGTGGTGGCAGGGACACTGAAGCTTTCTTT.